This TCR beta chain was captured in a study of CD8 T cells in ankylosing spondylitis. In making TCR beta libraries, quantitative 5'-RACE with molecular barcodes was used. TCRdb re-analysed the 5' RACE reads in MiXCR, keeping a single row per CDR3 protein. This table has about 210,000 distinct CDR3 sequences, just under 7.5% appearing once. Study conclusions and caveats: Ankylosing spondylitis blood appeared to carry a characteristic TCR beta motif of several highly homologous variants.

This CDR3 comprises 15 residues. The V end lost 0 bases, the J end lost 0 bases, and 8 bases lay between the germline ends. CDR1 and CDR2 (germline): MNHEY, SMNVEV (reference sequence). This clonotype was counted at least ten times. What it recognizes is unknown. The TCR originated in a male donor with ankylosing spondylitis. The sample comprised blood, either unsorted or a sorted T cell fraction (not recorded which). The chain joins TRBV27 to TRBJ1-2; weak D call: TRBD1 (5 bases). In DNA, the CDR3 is TGTGCCAGCAGTTTATCAAGCAGGGCTAACTATGGCTACACCTTC. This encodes CASSLSSRANYGYTF.